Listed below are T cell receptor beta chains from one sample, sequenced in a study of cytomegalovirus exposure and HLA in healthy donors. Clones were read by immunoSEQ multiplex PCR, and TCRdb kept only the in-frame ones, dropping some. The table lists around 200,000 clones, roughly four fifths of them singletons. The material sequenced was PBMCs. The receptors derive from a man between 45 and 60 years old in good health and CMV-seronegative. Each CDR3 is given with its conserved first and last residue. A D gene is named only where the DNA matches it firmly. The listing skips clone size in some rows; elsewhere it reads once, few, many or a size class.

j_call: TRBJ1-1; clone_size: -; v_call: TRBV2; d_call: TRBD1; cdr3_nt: TGTGCCAGCAGTAAAGCTGACAGGGTAGGCACTGAAGCTTTCTTT; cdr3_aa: CASSKADRVGTEAFF
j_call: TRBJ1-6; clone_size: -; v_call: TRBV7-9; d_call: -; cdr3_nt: TGTGCCAGCAGCTGGCAGGGGCTCACCAATTCACCCCTCCACTTT; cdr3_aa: CASSWQGLTNSPLHF
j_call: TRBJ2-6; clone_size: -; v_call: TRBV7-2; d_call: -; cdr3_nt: TGTGCCAGCAGCCGCCACCAGGCTGGGGCCAACGTCCTGACTTTC; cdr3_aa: CASSRHQAGANVLTF
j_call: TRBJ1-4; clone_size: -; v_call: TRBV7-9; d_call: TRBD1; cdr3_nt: TGTGCCAGCAGCAACCGGGACAGGGAAGGTGAAAAACTGTTTTTT; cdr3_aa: CASSNRDREGEKLFF
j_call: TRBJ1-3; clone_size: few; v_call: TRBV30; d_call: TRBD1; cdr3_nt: TGTGCCTGGAGTACAGGGGTGGCAAACACCATATATTTT; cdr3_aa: CAWSTGVANTIYF
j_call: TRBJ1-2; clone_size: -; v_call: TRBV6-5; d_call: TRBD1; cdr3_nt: TGTGCCAGCAGCGAATTCGGACAGGGTGACTATGGCTACACCTTC; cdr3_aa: CASSEFGQGDYGYTF
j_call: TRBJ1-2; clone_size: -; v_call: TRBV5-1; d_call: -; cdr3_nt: TGCGCCAGCAGCCGGGCAGCGAAGGGGAATCCTGGCTACACCTTC; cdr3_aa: CASSRAAKGNPGYTF
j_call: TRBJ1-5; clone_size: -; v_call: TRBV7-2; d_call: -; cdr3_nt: TGTGCCAGCAGCCCTTTCAGGCGTGAGCCCCAGCATTTT; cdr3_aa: CASSPFRREPQHF
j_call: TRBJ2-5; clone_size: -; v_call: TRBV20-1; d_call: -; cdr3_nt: TGCAGTCCTCGTTACCAAGAGACCCAGTACTTC; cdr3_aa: CSPRYQETQYF
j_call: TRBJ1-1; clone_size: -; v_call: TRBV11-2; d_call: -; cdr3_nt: TGTGCCAGCAGCTTAAGGCCGGCAGGGATGAACACTGAAGCTTTCTTT; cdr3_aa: CASSLRPAGMNTEAFF
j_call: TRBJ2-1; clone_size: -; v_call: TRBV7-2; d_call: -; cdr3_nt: TGTGCCAGCAGCTTACAGCAAACGTTCGGGAATGAGCAGTTCTTC; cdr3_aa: CASSLQQTFGNEQFF
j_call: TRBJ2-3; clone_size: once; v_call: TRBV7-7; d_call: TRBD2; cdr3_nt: TGTGCTAGCAGCTTAGCGGCTAGCGGGACTGGAGATACGCAGTATTTT; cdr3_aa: CASSLAASGTGDTQYF
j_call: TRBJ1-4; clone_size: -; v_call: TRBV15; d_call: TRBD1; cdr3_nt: TGTGCCACCGCTACCTACAGGGGAAAGGAAAAACTGTTTTTT; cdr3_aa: CATATYRGKEKLFF
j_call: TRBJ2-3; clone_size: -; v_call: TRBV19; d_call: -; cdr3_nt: TGTGCCAGTAGCCGGACTCTTAGCACAGATACGCAGTATTTT; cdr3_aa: CASSRTLSTDTQYF
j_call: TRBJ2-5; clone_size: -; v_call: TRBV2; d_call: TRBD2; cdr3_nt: TGTGCCAGCACCCGTAGCGGGGCTTATGAGACCCAGTACTTC; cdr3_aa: CASTRSGAYETQYF
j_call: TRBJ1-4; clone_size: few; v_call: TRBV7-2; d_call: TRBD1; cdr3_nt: TGTGCCAGCAGCTTCGGGACAGTTGGTGAAAAACTGTTTTTT; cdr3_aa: CASSFGTVGEKLFF
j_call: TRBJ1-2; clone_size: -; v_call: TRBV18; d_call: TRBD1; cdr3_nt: TGTGCCAGCTCACCAATGGAGGCAGGGGGCGATGGCTACACCTTC; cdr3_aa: CASSPMEAGGDGYTF
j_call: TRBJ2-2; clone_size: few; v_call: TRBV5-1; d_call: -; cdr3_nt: TGCGCCAGCAGCCCCCTGGTCGGAGGCGACGGGGAGCTGTTTTTT; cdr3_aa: CASSPLVGGDGELFF
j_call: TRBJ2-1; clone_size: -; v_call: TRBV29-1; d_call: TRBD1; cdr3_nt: TGCAGCGCAGGGACAGGAACATACAATGAGCAGTTCTTC; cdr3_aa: CSAGTGTYNEQFF
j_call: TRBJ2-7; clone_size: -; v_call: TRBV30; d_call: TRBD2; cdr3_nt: TGTGCCTGGAAACCAGCGGGAGTAGGCCACGAGCAGTACTTC; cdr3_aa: CAWKPAGVGHEQYF
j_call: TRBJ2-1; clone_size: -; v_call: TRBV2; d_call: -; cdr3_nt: TGTGCCAGCAGCGCCTCTTGGGAGGTTAGGGGCAATGAGCAGTTCTTC; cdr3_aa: CASSASWEVRGNEQFF
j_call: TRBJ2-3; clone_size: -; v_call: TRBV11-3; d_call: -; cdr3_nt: TGTGCCAGCAGCTTAGACCCCTTGGGGGGTAGCACAGATACGCAGTATTTT; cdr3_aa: CASSLDPLGGSTDTQYF
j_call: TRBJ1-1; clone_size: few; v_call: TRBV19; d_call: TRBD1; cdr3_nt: TGTGCCAGTAGTATAGATCCCAACAGGGGAGGTGTGGACACTGAAGCTTTCTTT; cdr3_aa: CASSIDPNRGGVDTEAFF
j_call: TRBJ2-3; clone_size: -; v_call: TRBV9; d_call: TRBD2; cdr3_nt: TGTGCCAGCAGCGCAAGCGGGGGGGTTACAGATACGCAGTATTTT; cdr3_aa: CASSASGGVTDTQYF
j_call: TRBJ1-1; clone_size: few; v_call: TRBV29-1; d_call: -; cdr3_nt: TGCAGCGTCCCCACTTCGACAGCTGAAGCTTTCTTT; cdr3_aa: CSVPTSTAEAFF
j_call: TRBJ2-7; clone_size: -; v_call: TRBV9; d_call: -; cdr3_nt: TGTGCCAGCAGCGTAGACGTCCAGCCAGGGCCCTACGAGCAGTACTTC; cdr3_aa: CASSVDVQPGPYEQYF
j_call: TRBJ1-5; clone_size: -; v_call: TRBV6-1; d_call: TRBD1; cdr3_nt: TGTGCCAGCAGACTACAGGGGTCAAGACAGCCCCAGCATTTT; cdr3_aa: CASRLQGSRQPQHF
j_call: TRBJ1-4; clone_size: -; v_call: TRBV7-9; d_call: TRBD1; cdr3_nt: TGTGCCAGCAGCCCCCCGATTCTTGACAGGGATGAGGAAAAACTGTTTTTT; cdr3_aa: CASSPPILDRDEEKLFF
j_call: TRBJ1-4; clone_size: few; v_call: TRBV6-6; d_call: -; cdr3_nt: TGTGCCAGGGCCCGGGGTTCTGAAAAACTGTTTTTT; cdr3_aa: CARARGSEKLFF
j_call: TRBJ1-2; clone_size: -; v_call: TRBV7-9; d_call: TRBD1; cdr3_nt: TGTTCCAGCAGCCCCGGACAGGGGACAGGCTATGGCTACACCTTC; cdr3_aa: CSSSPGQGTGYGYTF
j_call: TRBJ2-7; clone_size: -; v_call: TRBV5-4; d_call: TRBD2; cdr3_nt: TGTGCCAGCAGCCTAGGGACTAAGTCCTACGAGCAGTACTTC; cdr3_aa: CASSLGTKSYEQYF
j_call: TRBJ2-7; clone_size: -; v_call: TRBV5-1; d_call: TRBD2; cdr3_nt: TGCGCCAGCAGCTCCGGACTAGCGGGAACCTACGAGCAGTACTTC; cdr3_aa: CASSSGLAGTYEQYF
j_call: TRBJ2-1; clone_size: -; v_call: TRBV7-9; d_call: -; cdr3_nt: TGTGCCAGCAGCTTAGGTTGGGGCCCCAATGAGCAGTTCTTC; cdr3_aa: CASSLGWGPNEQFF
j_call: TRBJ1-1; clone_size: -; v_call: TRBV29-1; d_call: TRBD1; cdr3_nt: TGCAGCACGGAAGACAGGGCCACTGAAGCTTTCTTT; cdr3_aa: CSTEDRATEAFF
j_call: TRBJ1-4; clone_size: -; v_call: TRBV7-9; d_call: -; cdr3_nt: TGTGCCAGCAGCTTACAGCGGGGGTCTAATGAAAAACTGTTTTTT; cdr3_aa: CASSLQRGSNEKLFF
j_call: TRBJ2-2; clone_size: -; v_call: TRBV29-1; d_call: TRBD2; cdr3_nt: TGCAGCGTTGCTAGCGGGTTATACACCGGGGAGCTGTTTTTT; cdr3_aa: CSVASGLYTGELFF
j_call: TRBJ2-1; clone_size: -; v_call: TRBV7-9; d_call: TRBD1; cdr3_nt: TGTGCCAGCAGCTTCGGACAGGGGGACAATGAGCAGTTCTTC; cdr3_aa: CASSFGQGDNEQFF